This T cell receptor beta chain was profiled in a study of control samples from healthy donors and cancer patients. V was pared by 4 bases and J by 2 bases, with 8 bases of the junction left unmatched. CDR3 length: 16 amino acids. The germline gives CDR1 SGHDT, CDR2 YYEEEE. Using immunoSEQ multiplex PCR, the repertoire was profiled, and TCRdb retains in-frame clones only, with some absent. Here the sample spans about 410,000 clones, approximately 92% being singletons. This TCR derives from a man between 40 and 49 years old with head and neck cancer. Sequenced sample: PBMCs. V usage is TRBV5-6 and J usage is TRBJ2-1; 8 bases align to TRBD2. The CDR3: CASSPGTGGTYNEQFF. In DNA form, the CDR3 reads TGTGCCAGCAGCCCGGGAACGGGGGGGACCTACAATGAGCAGTTCTTC. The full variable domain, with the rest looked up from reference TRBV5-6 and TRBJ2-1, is DAGVTQSPTHLIKTRGQQVTLRCSPKSGHDTVSWYQQALGQGPQFIFQYYEEEERQRGNFPDRFSGHQFPNYSSELNVNALLLGDSALYLCASSPGTGGTYNEQFFGPGTRLTVL.